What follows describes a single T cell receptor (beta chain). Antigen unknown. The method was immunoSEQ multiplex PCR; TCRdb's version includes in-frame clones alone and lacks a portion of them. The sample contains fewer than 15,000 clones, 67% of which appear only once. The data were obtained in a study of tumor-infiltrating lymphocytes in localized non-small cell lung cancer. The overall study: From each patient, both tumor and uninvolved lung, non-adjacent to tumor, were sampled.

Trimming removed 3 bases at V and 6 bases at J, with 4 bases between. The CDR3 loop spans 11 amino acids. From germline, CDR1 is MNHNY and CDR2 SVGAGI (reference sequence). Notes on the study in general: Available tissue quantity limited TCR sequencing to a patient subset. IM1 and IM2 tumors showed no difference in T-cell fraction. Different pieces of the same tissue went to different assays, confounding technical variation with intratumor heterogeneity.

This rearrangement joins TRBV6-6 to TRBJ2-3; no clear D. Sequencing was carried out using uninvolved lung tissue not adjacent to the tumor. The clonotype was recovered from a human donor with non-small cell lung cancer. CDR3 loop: CASSYPDTQYF. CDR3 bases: TGTGCCAGCAGTTATCCGGATACGCAGTATTTT.